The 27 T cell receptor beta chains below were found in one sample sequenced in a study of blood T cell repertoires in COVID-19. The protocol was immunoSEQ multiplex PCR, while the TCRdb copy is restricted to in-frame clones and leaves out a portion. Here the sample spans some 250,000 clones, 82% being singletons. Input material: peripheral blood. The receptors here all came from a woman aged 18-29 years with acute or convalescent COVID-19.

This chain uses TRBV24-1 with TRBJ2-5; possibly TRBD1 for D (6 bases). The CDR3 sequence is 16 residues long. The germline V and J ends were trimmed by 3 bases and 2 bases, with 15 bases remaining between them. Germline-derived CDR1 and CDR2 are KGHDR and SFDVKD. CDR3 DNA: TGTGCCACCAGTGATCCTCACCTGACAGGACAAGAGACCCAGTACTTC. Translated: CATSDPHLTGQETQYF.

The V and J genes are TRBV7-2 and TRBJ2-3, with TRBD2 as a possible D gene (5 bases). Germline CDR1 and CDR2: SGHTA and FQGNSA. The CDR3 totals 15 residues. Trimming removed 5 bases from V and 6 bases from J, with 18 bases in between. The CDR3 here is CASSPIGSVADTQYF. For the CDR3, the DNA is TGTGCCAGCAGCCCTATCGGGTCCGTAGCGGATACGCAGTATTTT.

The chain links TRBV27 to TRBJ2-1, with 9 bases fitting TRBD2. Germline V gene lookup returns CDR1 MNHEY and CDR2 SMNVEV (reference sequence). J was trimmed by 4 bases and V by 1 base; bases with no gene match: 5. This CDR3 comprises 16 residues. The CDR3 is CASSLLGLAEYNEQFF. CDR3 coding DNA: TGTGCCAGCAGTTTATTGGGACTAGCCGAATACAATGAGCAGTTCTTC.

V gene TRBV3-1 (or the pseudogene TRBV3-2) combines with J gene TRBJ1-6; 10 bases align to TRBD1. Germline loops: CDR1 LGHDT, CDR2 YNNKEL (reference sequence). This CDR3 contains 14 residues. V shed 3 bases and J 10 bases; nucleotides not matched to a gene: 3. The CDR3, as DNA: TGTGCCAGCAGCCATGAGGGACAGGGGTCACCCCTCCACTTT. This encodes CASSHEGQGSPLHF.

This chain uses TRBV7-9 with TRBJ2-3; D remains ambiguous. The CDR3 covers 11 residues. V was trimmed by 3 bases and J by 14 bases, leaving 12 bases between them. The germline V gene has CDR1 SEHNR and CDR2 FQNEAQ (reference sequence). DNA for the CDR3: TGTGCCAGCAGCTTCCACCCCGACTGGTATTTT. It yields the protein CASSFHPDWYF.

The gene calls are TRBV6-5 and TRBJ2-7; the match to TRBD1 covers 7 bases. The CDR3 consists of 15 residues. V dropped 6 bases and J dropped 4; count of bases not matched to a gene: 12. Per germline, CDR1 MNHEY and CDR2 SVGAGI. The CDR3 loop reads CASRRVDRAGYEQYF. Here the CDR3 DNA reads TGTGCCAGCAGGAGAGTAGACAGGGCAGGGTACGAGCAGTACTTC.

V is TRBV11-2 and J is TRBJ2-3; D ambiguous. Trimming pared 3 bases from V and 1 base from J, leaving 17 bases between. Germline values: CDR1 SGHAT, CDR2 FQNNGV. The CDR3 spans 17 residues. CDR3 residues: CASSLILVGDRTDTQYF. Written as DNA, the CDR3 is TGTGCCAGCAGCTTGATCTTAGTGGGCGACCGCACAGATACGCAGTATTTT.

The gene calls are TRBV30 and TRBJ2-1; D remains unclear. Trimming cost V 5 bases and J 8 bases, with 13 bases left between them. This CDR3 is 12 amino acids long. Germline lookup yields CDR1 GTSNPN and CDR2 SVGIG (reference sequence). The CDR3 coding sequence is TGTGCCTGGGGTCTAAGTGCCTATGAGCAGTTCTTC. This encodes CAWGLSAYEQFF.

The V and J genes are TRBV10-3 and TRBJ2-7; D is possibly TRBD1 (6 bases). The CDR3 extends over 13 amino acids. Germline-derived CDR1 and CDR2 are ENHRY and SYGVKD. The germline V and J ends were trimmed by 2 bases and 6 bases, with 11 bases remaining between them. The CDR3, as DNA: TGTGCCATCAGTGAGGGGGCAGGGGTCGAGCAGTACTTC. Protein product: CAISEGAGVEQYF.

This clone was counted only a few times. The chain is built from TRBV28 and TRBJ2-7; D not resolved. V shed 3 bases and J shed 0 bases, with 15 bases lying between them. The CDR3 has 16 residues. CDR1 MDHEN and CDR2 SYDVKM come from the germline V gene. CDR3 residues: CASSFPQRYSSYEQYF. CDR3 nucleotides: TGTGCCAGCAGTTTCCCCCAGAGGTATAGCTCCTACGAGCAGTACTTC.

For the CDR3, the DNA is TGTGCCAGCAGCTTGTGGAAGGACAGGGTCTACGAGCAGTACTTC. Protein product: CASSLWKDRVYEQYF. The genes are TRBV5-5 and TRBJ2-7; 8 bases line up with TRBD1. Germline loops: CDR1 SGHKS, CDR2 YYEKEE (reference sequence). V lost 1 base, J lost 3 bases, and 6 bases stayed unmatched. This CDR3 contains 15 residues.

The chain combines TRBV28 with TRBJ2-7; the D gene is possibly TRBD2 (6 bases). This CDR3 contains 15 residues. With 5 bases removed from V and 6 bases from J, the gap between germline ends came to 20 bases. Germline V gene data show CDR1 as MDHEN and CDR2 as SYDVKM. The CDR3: CASSPPFGTSLEQYF. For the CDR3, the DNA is TGTGCCAGCAGTCCCCCCTTCGGGACTTCGCTCGAGCAGTACTTC.

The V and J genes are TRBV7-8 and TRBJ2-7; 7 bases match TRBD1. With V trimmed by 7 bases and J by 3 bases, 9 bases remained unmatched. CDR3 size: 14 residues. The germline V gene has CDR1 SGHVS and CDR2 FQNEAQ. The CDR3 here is CASNSRGQDYEQYF. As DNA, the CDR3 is TGTGCCAGCAACTCAAGGGGGCAGGACTACGAGCAGTACTTC. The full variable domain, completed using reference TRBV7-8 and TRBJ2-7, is GAGVSQSPRYKVAKRGQDVALRCDPISGHVSLFWYQQALGQGPEFLTYFQNEAQLDKSGLPSDRFFAERPEGSVSTLKIQRTQQEDSAVYLCASNSRGQDYEQYFGPGTRLTVT.

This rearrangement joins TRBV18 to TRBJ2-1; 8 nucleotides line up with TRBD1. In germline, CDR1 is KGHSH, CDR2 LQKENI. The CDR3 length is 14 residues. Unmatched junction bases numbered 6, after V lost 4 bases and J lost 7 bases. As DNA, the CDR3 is TGTGCCAGCTCACAAGGACAGGGTGCGAATGAGCAGTTCTTC. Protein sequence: CASSQGQGANEQFF.

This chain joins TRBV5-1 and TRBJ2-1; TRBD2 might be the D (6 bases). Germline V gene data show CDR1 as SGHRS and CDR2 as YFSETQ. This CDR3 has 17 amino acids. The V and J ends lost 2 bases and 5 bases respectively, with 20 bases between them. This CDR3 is CASSLGPGGNRDNEQFF. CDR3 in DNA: TGCGCCAGCAGCTTAGGGCCCGGCGGGAATCGGGACAATGAGCAGTTCTTC.

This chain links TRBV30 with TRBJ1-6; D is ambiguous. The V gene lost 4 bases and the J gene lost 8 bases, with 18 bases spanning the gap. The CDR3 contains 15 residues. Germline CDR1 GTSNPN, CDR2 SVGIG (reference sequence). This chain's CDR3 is CAWILAGKPYSPLHF. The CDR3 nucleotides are TGTGCCTGGATCCTTGCAGGCAAACCTTATTCACCCCTCCACTTT.

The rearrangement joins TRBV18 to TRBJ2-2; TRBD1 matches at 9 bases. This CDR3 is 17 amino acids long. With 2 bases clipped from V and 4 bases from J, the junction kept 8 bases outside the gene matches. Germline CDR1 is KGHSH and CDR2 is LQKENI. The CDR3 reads CASSPLGQGRSTGELFF. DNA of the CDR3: TGTGCCAGCTCACCATTGGGACAGGGTCGAAGCACCGGGGAGCTGTTTTTT.

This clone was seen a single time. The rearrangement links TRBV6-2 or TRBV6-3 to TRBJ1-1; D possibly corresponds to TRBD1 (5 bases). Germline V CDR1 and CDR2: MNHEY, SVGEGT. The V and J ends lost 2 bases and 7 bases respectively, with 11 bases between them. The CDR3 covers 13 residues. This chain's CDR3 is CASSYNGGYEAFF. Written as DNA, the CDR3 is TGTGCCAGCAGTTACAATGGGGGGTATGAAGCTTTCTTT.

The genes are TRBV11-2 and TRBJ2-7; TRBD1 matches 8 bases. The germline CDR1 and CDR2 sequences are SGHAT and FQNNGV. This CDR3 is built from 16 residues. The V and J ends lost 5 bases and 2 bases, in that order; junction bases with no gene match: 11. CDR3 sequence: CASSRGDRFPTYEQYF. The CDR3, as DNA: TGTGCCAGCAGCCGAGGGGACAGGTTTCCCACCTACGAGCAGTACTTC. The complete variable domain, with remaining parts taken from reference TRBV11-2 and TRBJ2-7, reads EAGVAQSPRYKIIEKRQSVAFWCNPISGHATLYWYQQILGQGPKLLIQFQNNGVVDDSQLPKDRFSAERLKGVDSTLKIQPAKLEDSAVYLCASSRGDRFPTYEQYFGPGTRLTVT.

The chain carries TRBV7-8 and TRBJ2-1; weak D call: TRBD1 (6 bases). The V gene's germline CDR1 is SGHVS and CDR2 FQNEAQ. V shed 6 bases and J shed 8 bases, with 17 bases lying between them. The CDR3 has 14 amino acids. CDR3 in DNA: TGTGCCAGCAGTTACAATACCAGGGGTCATGAGCAGTTCTTC. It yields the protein CASSYNTRGHEQFF.

The CDR3 spells CAIRDYQAGELFF. The DNA of the CDR3 is TGTGCCATCCGGGACTATCAGGCCGGGGAGCTGTTTTTT. The chain couples TRBV6-5 to TRBJ2-2; 7 nucleotides agree with TRBD2. Germline CDR1 MNHEY, CDR2 SVGAGI. The CDR3 is 13 amino acids. The V segment lost 10 bases and the J segment 6 bases; nucleotides outside the gene matches: 8.

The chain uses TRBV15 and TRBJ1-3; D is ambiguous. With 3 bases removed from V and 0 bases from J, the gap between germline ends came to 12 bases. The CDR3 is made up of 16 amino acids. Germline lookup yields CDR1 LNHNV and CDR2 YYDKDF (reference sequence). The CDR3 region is CATSRGAVNSGNTIYF. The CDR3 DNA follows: TGTGCCACCAGCAGGGGTGCGGTCAACTCTGGAAACACCATATATTTT.

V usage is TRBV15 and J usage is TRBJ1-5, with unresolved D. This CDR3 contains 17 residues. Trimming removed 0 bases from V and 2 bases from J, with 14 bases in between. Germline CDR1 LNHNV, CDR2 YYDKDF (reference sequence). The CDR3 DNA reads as TGTGCCACCAGCAGAGATTCGCGTGTAAGTCGCAATCAGCCCCAGCATTTT. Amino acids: CATSRDSRVSRNQPQHF.

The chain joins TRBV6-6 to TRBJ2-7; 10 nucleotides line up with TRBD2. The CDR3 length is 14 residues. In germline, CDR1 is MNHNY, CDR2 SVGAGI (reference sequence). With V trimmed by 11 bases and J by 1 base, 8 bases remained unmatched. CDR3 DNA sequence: TGTGCCGGCGGAGGTAGCGGGAGGTCCTACGAGCAGTACTTC. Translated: CAGGGSGRSYEQYF.

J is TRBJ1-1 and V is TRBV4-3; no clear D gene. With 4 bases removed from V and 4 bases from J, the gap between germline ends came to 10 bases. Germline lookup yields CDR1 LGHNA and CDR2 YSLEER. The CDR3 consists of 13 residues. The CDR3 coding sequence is TGCGCCAGCAGCCCGCAGGCTGGCACTGAAGCTTTCTTT. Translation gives CASSPQAGTEAFF.

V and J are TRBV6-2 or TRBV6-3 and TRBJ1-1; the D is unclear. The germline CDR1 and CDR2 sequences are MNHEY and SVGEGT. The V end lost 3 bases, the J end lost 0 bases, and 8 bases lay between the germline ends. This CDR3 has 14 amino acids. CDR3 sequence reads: CASSYRGMNTEAFF. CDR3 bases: TGTGCCAGCAGTTATCGGGGAATGAACACTGAAGCTTTCTTT.

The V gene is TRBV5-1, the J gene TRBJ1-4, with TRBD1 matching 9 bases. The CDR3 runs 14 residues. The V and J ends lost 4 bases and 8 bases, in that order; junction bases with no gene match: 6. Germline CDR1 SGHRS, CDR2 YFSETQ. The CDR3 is CASSLRTGEEKLFF. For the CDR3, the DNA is TGCGCCAGCAGCCTCAGGACAGGGGAAGAAAAACTGTTTTTT.